This T cell receptor beta chain was profiled in a study of cytomegalovirus exposure and HLA in healthy donors. Study summary: Of 300 to 500 genotyped donors, roughly 81% grouped in the Caucasian-associated ancestry cluster. Whole-study findings and limits: Productive rates of about 87% or about 30% were seen for most TCR beta V segments in an earlier analysis.

The V segment lost 4 bases and the J segment 4 bases; nucleotides outside the gene matches: 12. The CDR3 length is 16 residues. Germline V CDR1 and CDR2: MNHNS, SASEGT. This clone was observed a single time. Its matching antigen is unknown. Primers: 60 Vbeta forward and 13 Jbeta reverse. Profiling relied on immunoSEQ multiplex PCR, and the TCRdb table lists in-frame clones only, not all of them. The sample yields approximately 150,000 clones, 65% to 80% seen once. The V call is TRBV6-1, the J call TRBJ1-2, with 7 positions matching TRBD1. Sequenced sample: PBMCs. This TCR was recovered from a man aged 35 to 55 in good health and CMV-seronegative. The CDR3, as DNA: TGTGCCAGCAGTGTTTCGGCCCTTGGGACAGTCTATGGCTACACCTTC. This gives the protein CASSVSALGTVYGYTF.